This T cell receptor beta chain was identified during a study of tumor and adjacent non-tumor tissue in lung cancer. The wider study: Patients were aged roughly 30 to 76, nine to eleven men and about 5 women, stage I to III. Millions of productive TCRbeta reads were obtained per sample on average.

This clonotype was seen at least ten times. Trimming stripped 11 bases from V and 4 bases from J, with 17 bases between. Germline V gene lookup returns CDR1 MDHEN and CDR2 SYDVKM. CDR3 length equals 13 residues. The library came from three nested PCR rounds adapted from ARM-PCR protocols. Each CDR3 protein is one row after TCRdb ran MiXCR on the multiplex PCR reads. The sample shows approximately 44,000 distinct CDR3 sequences, more than 50% of them seen only once. The template was RNA from unsorted bulk tissue. More than 3 cm separated this lung sample from the edge of the tumor. This TCR was recovered from a man aged 45-65 years with non-small cell lung cancer. Sequenced material: distant non-tumor lung tissue. V and J are TRBV28 and TRBJ2-5; D may correspond to TRBD1 or TRBD2 (6 bases each). CDR3 DNA: TGTGCCGCCCCCTCGGGGGCAGGAGAGACCCAGTACTTC. This sequence encodes CAAPSGAGETQYF. Based on the CDR3 plus reference TRBV28 and TRBJ2-5, the full variable domain is DVKVTQSSRYLVKRTGEKVFLECVQDMDHENMFWYRQDPGLGLRLIYFSYDVKMKEKGDIPEGYSVSREKKERFSLILESASTNQTSMYLCAAPSGAGETQYFGPGTRLLVL.